These T cell receptor beta chains were read from a single sample in a study of blood T cell repertoires in COVID-19. TCRdb's table, derived via immunoSEQ multiplex PCR, lists solely in-frame clones and lacks some. The sample has 400,000 to 450,000 clones, more than 70% seen once. Sequenced material: peripheral blood. These receptors were obtained from a woman between 45 and 65 years old with COVID-19, enrolled during active disease. Each CDR3 is given with its conserved first and last residue. A D gene is named only where the DNA matches it firmly. A clone size is listed for some rows: how often the clone was seen (once, few, many), or a class if it is expanded.

J,D,size,V,CDR3,DNA
TRBJ1-2,-,-,TRBV7-2,CASSLVSGGRLYGYTF,TGTGCCAGCAGCTTAGTCTCAGGTGGCAGGCTCTATGGCTACACCTTC
TRBJ2-2,TRBD2,-,TRBV7-7,CASSLGGTSGPGELFF,TGTGCCAGCAGCTTAGGGGGGACTAGCGGTCCCGGGGAGCTGTTTTTT
TRBJ1-1,-,-,TRBV15,CATSRGEGIAEAFF,TGTGCCACCAGCAGAGGGGAGGGGATCGCTGAAGCTTTCTTT
TRBJ1-1,-,-,TRBV30,CAWDHRATNTEAFF,TGTGCCTGGGATCACAGGGCGACTAACACTGAAGCTTTCTTT
TRBJ2-5,TRBD1,-,TRBV19,CASTKSGQGARETQYF,TGTGCCAGTACTAAATCGGGACAGGGGGCGCGGGAGACCCAGTACTTC
TRBJ2-1,TRBD2,-,TRBV24-1,CATSPTSGGWNEQFF,TGTGCCACCAGTCCGACTAGCGGGGGATGGAATGAGCAGTTCTTC
TRBJ2-3,-,-,TRBV29-1,CSVEFLATQYF,TGCAGCGTTGAATTCTTGGCAACGCAGTATTTT
TRBJ2-7,TRBD1,-,TRBV9,CASSFGQGTYEQYF,TGTGCCAGCAGTTTTGGACAGGGGACCTACGAGCAGTACTTC
TRBJ2-1,-,once,TRBV6-5,CASSQREQIYNEQFF,TGTGCCAGCAGTCAAAGGGAGCAGATTTACAATGAGCAGTTCTTC
TRBJ2-2,-,-,TRBV9,CASSPLAAGELFF,TGTGCCAGCAGCCCACTAGCAGCCGGGGAGCTGTTTTTT
TRBJ2-3,TRBD2,-,TRBV9,CASSLTSADTQYF,TGTGCCAGCAGCCTGACTAGCGCGGATACGCAGTATTTT
TRBJ1-1,-,few,TRBV10-2,CASYRRQENTEAFF,TGCGCCAGCTACAGAAGGCAGGAGAACACTGAAGCTTTCTTT
TRBJ2-7,-,-,TRBV5-6,CASSLERGWPSYEQYF,TGTGCCAGCAGCTTGGAACGGGGGTGGCCCTCCTACGAGCAGTACTTC
TRBJ1-4,-,-,TRBV6-1,CASSVSLGRGSSTNEKLFF,TGTGCCAGCAGTGTTTCTCTAGGCAGGGGCTCCTCAACTAATGAAAAACTGTTTTTT
TRBJ2-1,TRBD2,-,TRBV6-1,CASSELWGWTSGSNEQFF,TGTGCCAGCAGTGAATTGTGGGGGTGGACTAGCGGTAGCAATGAGCAGTTCTTC
TRBJ2-3,TRBD2,-,TRBV5-1,CASRLAGGSTDTQYF,TGCGCCAGCAGACTAGCGGGGGGCTCCACAGATACGCAGTATTTT
TRBJ2-1,-,-,TRBV5-6,CASSGRGPYNEQFF,TGTGCCAGCAGTGGGCGGGGGCCCTACAATGAGCAGTTCTTC
TRBJ2-1,-,-,TRBV10-1,CASRDVGGPNEQFF,TGCGCCAGCAGAGACGTGGGGGGGCCAAATGAGCAGTTCTTC
TRBJ1-2,-,-,TRBV28,CASRALGVSYGYTF,TGTGCCAGCAGGGCTTTAGGGGTATCCTATGGCTACACCTTC
TRBJ2-7,-,-,TRBV19,CASSSYYEQYF,TGTGCCAGTAGTTCTTACTACGAGCAGTACTTC
TRBJ2-7,TRBD1,-,TRBV6-5,CASSYEGASSYEQYF,TGTGCCAGCAGTTATGAGGGGGCGAGCTCCTACGAGCAGTACTTC
TRBJ2-1,TRBD1,-,TRBV30,CAWDSPGQGGGEQFF,TGTGCCTGGGACTCACCGGGACAGGGGGGGGGTGAGCAGTTCTTC
TRBJ1-2,-,-,TRBV6-5,CASSYGHEYGYTF,TGTGCCAGCAGTTACGGGCACGAGTATGGCTACACCTTC
TRBJ2-3,TRBD1,-,TRBV4-1,CASSRLGQGGGGTDTQYF,TGCGCCAGCAGCCGACTGGGACAGGGAGGTGGTGGTACAGATACGCAGTATTTT
TRBJ1-6,-,once,TRBV19,CASSISGFTYNSPLHF,TGTGCCAGTAGTATTTCAGGTTTCACCTATAATTCACCCCTCCACTTT
TRBJ2-2,TRBD2,-,TRBV6-2/TRBV6-3,CASSSGQGLAGGQSGELFF,TGTGCCAGCAGTTCGGGACAGGGACTAGCGGGGGGACAATCCGGGGAGCTGTTTTTT
TRBJ1-1,-,-,TRBV19,CAVWSREGGTEAFF,TGTGCCGTTTGGAGCAGGGAGGGTGGCACTGAAGCTTTCTTT
TRBJ1-5,TRBD1,-,TRBV6-5,CASSSTGEGNQPQHF,TGTGCCAGCAGTTCCACAGGGGAGGGCAATCAGCCCCAGCATTTT
TRBJ1-1,-,few,TRBV19,CASSIDRRGNTEAFF,TGTGCCAGTAGTATAGATAGGAGGGGCAACACTGAAGCTTTCTTT
TRBJ2-7,-,-,TRBV9,CASKPYEQYF,TGTGCCAGCAAGCCCTACGAGCAGTACTTC
TRBJ2-5,TRBD1,-,TRBV5-1,CASSLGAGQGMETQYF,TGCGCCAGCAGCTTGGGGGCCGGACAGGGGATGGAGACCCAGTACTTC
TRBJ2-2,TRBD2,-,TRBV7-2,CARLPRRRERTGELFF,TGTGCCAGACTGCCAAGGCGGCGGGAGCGCACCGGGGAGCTGTTTTTT
TRBJ1-5,-,few,TRBV2,CASNLPGGGPQHF,TGTGCCAGCAACCTCCCGGGAGGGGGGCCCCAGCATTTT
TRBJ2-7,-,-,TRBV2,CASSAAWGVSYEQYF,TGTGCCAGCAGTGCCGCTTGGGGGGTCTCCTACGAGCAGTACTTC
TRBJ1-2,-,-,TRBV29-1,CSVGEVGYGYTF,TGCAGCGTAGGGGAGGTGGGCTATGGCTACACCTTC
TRBJ2-7,TRBD2,-,TRBV18,CASSPASGGLGEQYF,TGTGCCAGCTCACCGGCTAGCGGGGGCTTGGGTGAGCAGTACTTC
TRBJ2-7,TRBD1,-,TRBV13,CASSIRDREESRAPYEQYF,TGTGCCAGCAGTATCCGGGACAGGGAAGAAAGTAGAGCGCCCTACGAGCAGTACTTC
TRBJ1-6,-,-,TRBV7-8,CASSFGSRNSPLHF,TGTGCCAGCAGCTTCGGTAGTAGAAATTCACCCCTCCACTTT
TRBJ1-3,-,few,TRBV2,CASTKTEGNTIYF,TGTGCCAGCACAAAAACAGAGGGAAACACCATATATTTT
TRBJ2-1,-,-,TRBV10-1,CASSAQGYGMNEQFF,TGCGCCAGCAGTGCACAGGGATATGGTATGAATGAGCAGTTCTTC
TRBJ2-1,TRBD2,-,TRBV7-2,CASSPRSSGTDNEQFF,TGTGCCAGCAGCCCCCGGAGTAGCGGGACCGACAATGAGCAGTTCTTC
TRBJ2-3,TRBD2,once,TRBV19,CASSTPVAGGPSDTQYF,TGTGCCAGTAGTACCCCGGTGGCGGGGGGGCCGTCAGATACGCAGTATTTT
TRBJ1-3,TRBD1,once,TRBV7-8,CASSLEGAPGNTIYF,TGTGCCAGCAGCTTAGAGGGGGCCCCTGGAAACACCATATATTTT
TRBJ1-1,-,once,TRBV29-1,CSVAHSTGGAEAFF,TGCAGCGTTGCCCATTCGACTGGAGGCGCTGAAGCTTTCTTT
TRBJ2-2,-,-,TRBV5-1,CASSLRTSSPTGELFF,TGCGCCAGCAGCCTAAGGACATCATCTCCCACCGGGGAGCTGTTTTTT
TRBJ1-1,TRBD1,-,TRBV7-9,CASSPTGEVGAFF,TGTGCCAGCAGCCCTACAGGGGAGGTCGGAGCTTTCTTT
TRBJ1-4,-,-,TRBV19,CASTRQNEKLFF,TGTGCCAGTACTCGACAGAATGAAAAACTGTTTTTT
TRBJ1-1,-,once,TRBV30,CAWSYRETEAFF,TGTGCCTGGAGTTACAGGGAGACTGAAGCTTTCTTT
TRBJ2-5,-,-,TRBV3-1/TRBV3-2,CASSPGQGRETQYF,TGTGCCAGCAGCCCGGGGCAGGGGCGGGAGACCCAGTACTTC